The clone carrying this T cell receptor (beta chain) was detected many times. The antigen is not known. The entry originates in a study of Graves' ophthalmopathy and Graves' hyperthyroidism. Whole-study results and caveats: Also, most clonotypes expanded in the thyroid above 0.001 frequency appeared in blood. Ophthalmopathy could be told apart from stable hyperthyroidism by a 13-signature model (87.88% sensitivity, approximately 81% specificity).

The authors amplified TCR beta CDR3 regions from RNA transcripts. The workflow started with a first-round RT-PCR run with HTBI primers and then moved on to a second-round multiplex PCR. Via MiXCR, TCRdb re-called the multiplex PCR reads, giving one row per CDR3 protein. The sample lists nearly 400,000 distinct CDR3 sequences, around 16% occurring once. This CDR3 spans 16 amino acids. The germline gives CDR1 MNHEY, CDR2 SMNVEV (reference sequence). V was shortened by 5 bases and J by 2 bases, with 16 bases between the two germline ends. Presentation of ophthalmopathy in the donors involved moderate-to-severe activity, CAS ≥3, NOSPECS ≥4 and a duration under 3 months. Diagnosis was based on clinical symptoms, serum thyroxine, TRAb, thyroid ultrasound and orbital computed tomography.

The V and J genes are TRBV27 and TRBJ1-5, with no clear D. Sequenced material: peripheral blood. The receptor was derived from a woman under 30 with Graves' ophthalmopathy. The DNA of the CDR3 is TGTGCCAGCAGTCCACTGGCTCCTATGGGCAATCAGCCCCAGCATTTT. This codes for CASSPLAPMGNQPQHF.